This TCR beta chain was sequenced during a study of Ad26.COV2.S vaccination and SARS-CoV-2 variants (dated by TCRdb to the early 2020s). About the study as a whole: TCRbeta repertoire sequencing was used to assess the specificity and breadth of SARS-CoV-2-reactive T cell receptors after Ad26.COV2.S vaccination. A total of some 30 samples were included in the TCR-sequenced set, comprising about 20 Ad26.COV2.S vaccine recipients, 5 placebo recipients and 8 SARS-CoV-2 convalescent individuals.

Beyond this particular receptor, the publication reports: Spike-specific TCR breadth was higher in Ad26.COV2.S recipients than in placebo recipients (P = 0.0014). Comparable non-spike TCR breadth was observed between vaccine and placebo recipients, consistent with only spike being contained in the vaccine. Substantial breadth of spike-specific CD8+ and CD4+ T cell responses was reported after vaccination. It was noted by the authors that total T cell responses may have been underestimated by the TCR breadth and depth analyses.

Via the germline V gene (reference sequence), CDR1 is LNHDA and CDR2 SQIVND. The CDR3 measures 12 amino acids from cysteine to phenylalanine. Kept here is only the CDR3 DNA, which spans 36 bases and is read in frame from base 1. The germline ends are 9 bases apart after V is trimmed by 3 bases and J by 7 bases. Of note for this clone: This clone's antigen is unknown. No base quality information exists; no much larger clone differs at one position.

This sample's time point label indicates: individuals recovered from natural SARS-CoV-2 infection. TCRbeta CDR3 regions were sequenced with the immunoSEQ Assay. After extraction, genomic DNA underwent amplification by bias-controlled multiplex PCR, followed by high-throughput sequencing. Concerning the study's data processing: To quantify the absolute abundance of each unique TCRbeta CDR3 region, sequences were collapsed and filtered. T cell fraction was estimated by normalizing TCRbeta template counts to usable DNA, which was measured by amplifying reference genes present in all nucleated cells. Repertoire TCRs were annotated as SARS-CoV-2-specific when V gene, CDR3 amino acid sequence and J gene were exactly matched to a known reactive TCR set. The reference SARS-CoV-2 TCR set came from MIRA and was filtered for enrichment in COVID-19-positive ImmuneCODE repertoires, removing public or cross-reactive TCRs. Drawing on the MIRA antigens, annotated TCRs were analysed further at the level of specific ORF or position within ORF. Depth was the summed frequency of annotated unique rearrangements, while breadth was defined as annotated unique rearrangements over total unique productive rearrangements. TCR breadth was compared between groups using two-sided Wilcoxon rank-sum tests. TCRdb provides this immuneACCESS table in a form limited to in-frame rearrangements. Some clones are lacking; in checked studies, under half of them reflect an unresolved V gene, and why the rest are absent is not known. V, J and clone size reflect that table, while D and trimming were determined from the DNA. In this sample the table shows roughly 140,000 clones, 86% of which occur a single time. The top ten clones comprise 5% of the sample.

The sample was peripheral blood, taken after recovery from COVID-19. The chain is encoded by TRBV19 joined to TRBJ1-2; the D gene cannot be resolved reliably. The clonotype was recovered from a human donor who had recovered from COVID-19. The DNA sequence is TGTGCCAGTAGTATCAGGAACGCTGGCTACACCTTC. Translation gives CASSIRNAGYTF. With the portions outside the CDR3 filled from the reference TRBV19 and TRBJ1-2 genes, the complete variable region becomes DGGITQSPKYLFRKEGQNVTLSCEQNLNHDAMYWYRQDPGQGLRLIYYSQIVNDFQKGDIAEGYSVSREKKESFPLTVTSAQKNPTAFYLCASSIRNAGYTFGSGTRLTVV.